This is a list of T cell receptor beta chains from one sample in a study of T-cell reconstitution after alpha-beta-depleted transplantation in children. Using its own MiXCR run on the PCR reads, TCRdb lists one record per CDR3 protein. The data show fewer than 250,000 distinct CDR3 sequences, around a sixth seen once. The material sequenced was PBMCs, mostly from graft donor cells, taken 360 days after TCRalphabeta/CD19-depleted stem cell transplant. The receptors were gathered from a male patient aged 2-10 years who had a stem cell transplant for acute lymphoblastic leukemia, so the T cells may come from the graft donor. Both conserved end residues are part of each CDR3. The D gene is left open where the match is weak. Clone sizes are given selectively: once, few, many, or a class where the clone is expanded.

.,TRBJ2-7,TRBV11-3,once,TGTGCCAGCAGCTTTCAGGGTCGCTACGAGCAGTACTTC,CASSFQGRYEQYF
.,TRBJ2-1,TRBV7-2,.,TGTGCCAGCAGCTTAGGCCCAGCGGCCTACAATGAGCAGTTCTTC,CASSLGPAAYNEQFF
.,TRBJ2-1,TRBV14,.,TGTGCCAGCAGCCAAGTTGGGCTACCGAACAATGAGCAGTTCTTC,CASSQVGLPNNEQFF
TRBD2,TRBJ2-3,TRBV29-1,.,TGCAGCGTTGAAGGTCGCCTGGGGGGGAGTAGCATCCATTTT,CSVEGRLGGSSIHF
TRBD1,TRBJ2-2,TRBV12-3/TRBV12-4,few,TGTGCCAGCAGCCAAAGGACAGGGGGGCGGACCGGGGAGCTGTTTTTT,CASSQRTGGRTGELFF
.,TRBJ2-5,TRBV12-3/TRBV12-4,many,TGTGCCAGCAGTTTGGGGGATCACCAAGAGACCCAGTACTTC,CASSLGDHQETQYF
.,TRBJ2-7,TRBV29-1,few,TGCAGCGTTTCCCAGGGATCAGGGTACGAGCAGTACTTC,CSVSQGSGYEQYF
.,TRBJ2-5,TRBV28,.,TGTGCCAGTAGAAGCGAGACCCAGTACTTC,CASRSETQYF
.,TRBJ1-1,TRBV3-1,.,TGTGCCACCTCCCAGACACCACAGACTTTGAACACTGAAGCTTTCTTT,CATSQTPQTLNTEAFF
TRBD2,TRBJ2-5,TRBV20-1,many,TGCAGTGCGCGACTAGCGAGTCAAGAGACCCAGTACTTC,CSARLASQETQYF
TRBD1,TRBJ2-7,TRBV5-1,.,TGCGCCAGCAGCTTGGGACAGGGGAGCTCCTACGAGCAGTACTTC,CASSLGQGSSYEQYF
.,TRBJ1-6,TRBV15,many,TGTGCCACCAGCCTCGGGGGAAATTCACCCCTCCACTTT,CATSLGGNSPLHF
TRBD1,TRBJ2-1,TRBV11-2,few,TGTGCCAGCAGCTTAGAGAACAGGGGGCCCAATGAGCAGTTCTTC,CASSLENRGPNEQFF